The clone carrying this T cell receptor beta chain was counted a few times. Its specificity is unknown. Stated time point: new active TB diagnosis, blood taken before or within 7 days of starting treatment. This entry belongs to a study of T cells in tuberculosis. At the level of the study: Samples predate treatment or fall within its first 7 days. Broader study findings: Smaller distances to GMM-specific TCRs suggested their expansion in active tuberculosis. Samples were chosen by availability of cryopreserved specimens. Active tuberculosis patients had shorter CDR3-alpha; the beta difference was nonsignificant.

The repertoire was sequenced with immunoSEQ multiplex PCR; TCRdb's copy has only in-frame clones and lacks some. In the table there are roughly 35,000 clones, around 92% of which are singletons. The CDR3 contains 12 residues. V was shortened by 5 bases and J by 6 bases, with 11 bases between the two germline ends. Germline V CDR1 and CDR2: MNHEY, SVGAGI. The source is an adult with tuberculosis. Some clones in this sample may be carry-over from other donors' samples. Source: PBMCs, taken at tuberculosis diagnosis. The rearrangement joins TRBV6-5 to TRBJ2-7; tentative D call: TRBD2 (5 bases). CDR3 coding DNA: TGTGCCAGCAGTCCGGGGTATTCCGAGCAGTACTTC. Encoded protein: CASSPGYSEQYF.